This T cell receptor beta chain is drawn from a study of blood T cell repertoires in COVID-19. Overall study: Some COVID-19 samples were acute and others convalescent; all came from the United States, Italy and Spain. Nucleic acid was either cDNA or gDNA, and it came from T cells, B-cell-depleted T cells, or PBMCs.

Original data processing: By means of reference gene primer amplification, nucleated cell counts were estimated. Profiled with immunoSEQ multiplex PCR; TCRdb holds only in-frame clones, not every one. The DNA gave D and trimming, while V, J and clone size come from that table. The table shows 100,000 to 150,000 clones, with almost 85% occurring only once. Germline CDR1 is LNHNV and CDR2 is YYDKDF (reference sequence). V lost 6 bases, J lost 3 bases, and 9 bases stayed unmatched. The CDR3 is 15 residues long. This sequence joins TRBV15 and TRBJ1-1, with 8 bases matching TRBD1. The TCR was taken from a man aged 60 to 75 with acute or convalescent COVID-19. The sample taken for sequencing was peripheral blood. Here the CDR3 reads CATRNGQGRDTEAFF. The CDR3 DNA follows: TGTGCCACCAGAAACGGACAGGGTAGGGACACTGAAGCTTTCTTT.